Below, 12 T cell receptor beta chains from the same sample are listed, as sequenced in a study of cytomegalovirus exposure and HLA in healthy donors. Repertoires were generated with immunoSEQ multiplex PCR, while TCRdb's copy carries only in-frame clones and drops some. The sample holds about 160,000 clones, roughly 90% seen once. The material sequenced was PBMCs. All receptors derive from a man younger than 30 in good health and CMV-seropositive.

The rearrangement links TRBV5-5 to TRBJ1-5; possibly TRBD1 for D (6 bases). Germline assignment: CDR1 SGHKS and CDR2 YYEKEE (reference sequence). The length of the CDR3 is 15 residues. Trimming removed 2 bases at V and 4 bases at J, with 13 bases between. CDR3 protein: CASSFVSGVNQPQHF. The CDR3 DNA is TGTGCCAGCAGCTTCGTGTCAGGGGTGAATCAGCCCCAGCATTTT.

The chain employs TRBV28 and TRBJ1-1, with D hard to call. Germline lookup yields CDR1 MDHEN and CDR2 SYDVKM. The CDR3 spans 12 residues. V lost 6 bases to trimming and J lost 7 bases, with 12 bases between them. CDR3 DNA: TGTGCCAGCAGCATCGGGTATCTTGAAGCTTTCTTT. It translates to CASSIGYLEAFF.

The chain links TRBV27 to TRBJ2-1; 7 nucleotides agree with TRBD2. CDR3 length: 13 amino acids. Per the germline V gene, CDR1 is MNHEY and CDR2 is SMNVEV (reference sequence). V was clipped by 8 bases and J by 5 bases; unmatched bases: 6. CDR3 loop: CASRGTNHNEQFF. CDR3 nucleotides: TGTGCCAGCCGAGGGACTAATCACAATGAGCAGTTCTTC.

This chain uses TRBV7-9 with TRBJ1-1; TRBD1 might be the D (5 bases). Trimming stripped 3 bases from V and 0 bases from J, with 8 bases between. Germline CDR1 reads SEHNR; CDR2 reads FQNEAQ (reference sequence). This CDR3 is 14 amino acids long. The CDR3 sequence: CASSFQGLNTEAFF. In DNA form, the CDR3 reads TGTGCCAGCAGCTTCCAGGGATTGAACACTGAAGCTTTCTTT.

CDR3 region: CASSFSGSYGYEQYF. The CDR3 DNA reads as TGTGCCAGCAGCTTTAGCGGGAGTTATGGCTACGAGCAGTACTTC. The chain joins TRBV7-3 to TRBJ2-7, with 9 bases fitting TRBD2. The trim removed 3 bases at V and 3 bases at J, leaving 6 bases unmatched. The CDR3 is made up of 15 amino acids. The germline CDR1 and CDR2 sequences are SGHTA and FQGTGA.

The CDR3 spells CASSQTPREESNQPQHF. CDR3 nucleotide sequence: TGTGCCAGCAGCCAAACCCCCAGGGAAGAAAGCAATCAGCCCCAGCATTTT. The rearrangement links TRBV7-2 to TRBJ1-5, with a possible D match to TRBD1 (5 bases). CDR1 is SGHTA, CDR2 FQGNSA, per germline. The V and J ends lost 5 bases and 1 base respectively, with 18 bases between them. The CDR3 has 17 residues.

V is TRBV2 and J is TRBJ2-7; 7 bases match TRBD2. With 6 bases clipped from V and 4 bases from J, the junction kept 12 bases outside the gene matches. Germline CDR1 reads SNHLY; CDR2 reads FYNNEI. This CDR3 has 15 amino acids. This CDR3 reads CASRELAEAQYEQYF. DNA for the CDR3: TGTGCCAGCAGGGAGCTAGCGGAGGCTCAATACGAGCAGTACTTC. The complete variable domain, with remaining parts taken from reference TRBV2 and TRBJ2-7, reads EPEVTQTPSHQVTQMGQEVILRCVPISNHLYFYWYRQILGQKVEFLVSFYNNEISEKSEIFDDQFSVERPDGSNFTLKIRSTKLEDSAMYFCASRELAEAQYEQYFGPGTRLTVT.

The chain has TRBV7-9 and TRBJ2-1; TRBD2 agrees at 10 bases. The CDR3 totals 14 residues. The J segment lost 7 bases and the V segment lost 3 bases, leaving 3 bases of the junction unmatched. Per the germline V gene, CDR1 is SEHNR and CDR2 is FQNEAQ (reference sequence). The CDR3 region is CASSLTSGLNEQFF. In DNA, the CDR3 is TGTGCCAGCAGCTTGACTAGCGGGCTTAATGAGCAGTTCTTC.

This clone was seen a handful of times. The rearrangement uses TRBV6-1 and TRBJ2-3; 9 bases align to TRBD2. This CDR3 contains 14 residues. Trimming removed 6 bases from V and 6 bases from J; junction bases left unmatched: 7. The germline V gene has CDR1 MNHNS and CDR2 SASEGT. The CDR3, as DNA: TGTGCCAGCAGGATGGCGGGAGGGCCGGATACGCAGTATTTT. Translated, it gives CASRMAGGPDTQYF.

This chain links TRBV9 with TRBJ2-5; 13 bases align to TRBD2. CDR3 size: 16 residues. The germline V gene encodes CDR1 SGDLS and CDR2 YYNGEE. V lost 3 bases, J lost 5 bases, and 7 bases stayed unmatched. CDR3 loop: CASSDQLAGGPETQYF. The CDR3 DNA follows: TGTGCCAGCAGCGACCAACTAGCGGGAGGGCCGGAGACCCAGTACTTC.

V gene TRBV5-6 combines with J gene TRBJ1-5, with a weak D call TRBD1 (6 bases). The germline V gene encodes CDR1 SGHDT and CDR2 YYEEEE. V lost 0 bases and J lost 2, with 9 bases in between. The CDR3 covers 15 residues. CDR3 region: CASSLVRTGNQPQHF. The CDR3, as DNA: TGTGCCAGCAGCTTGGTTCGGACAGGCAATCAGCCCCAGCATTTT.

The chain recombines TRBV29-1 with TRBJ2-5; TRBD1 matches at 9 bases. Germline loops: CDR1 SQVTM, CDR2 ANQGSEA. CDR3 length: 14 amino acids. V trimming: 5 bases; J trimming: 4 bases; junction bases outside the gene matches: 8. The DNA of the CDR3 is TGCAGCGTTTTGGGACAGGGATTCGGAGAGACCCAGTACTTC. This translates into CSVLGQGFGETQYF.